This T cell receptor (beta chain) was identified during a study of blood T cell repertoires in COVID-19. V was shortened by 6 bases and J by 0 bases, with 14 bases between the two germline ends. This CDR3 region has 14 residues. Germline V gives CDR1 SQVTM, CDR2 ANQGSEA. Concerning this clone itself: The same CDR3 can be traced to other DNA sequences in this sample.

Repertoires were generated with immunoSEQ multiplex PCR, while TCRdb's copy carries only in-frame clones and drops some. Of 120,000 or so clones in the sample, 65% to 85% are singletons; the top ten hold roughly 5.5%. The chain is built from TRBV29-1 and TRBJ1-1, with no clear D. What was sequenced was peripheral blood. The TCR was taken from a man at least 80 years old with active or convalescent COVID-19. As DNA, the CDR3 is TGCAGCGTGGAACCGGCGGGGATGAACACTGAAGCTTTCTTT. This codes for CSVEPAGMNTEAFF. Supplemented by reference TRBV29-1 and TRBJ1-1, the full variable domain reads SAVISQKPSRDICQRGTSLTIQCQVDSQVTMMFWYRQQPGQSLTLIATANQGSEATYESGFVIDKFPISRPNLTFSTLTVSNMSPEDSSIYLCSVEPAGMNTEAFFGQGTRLTVV.